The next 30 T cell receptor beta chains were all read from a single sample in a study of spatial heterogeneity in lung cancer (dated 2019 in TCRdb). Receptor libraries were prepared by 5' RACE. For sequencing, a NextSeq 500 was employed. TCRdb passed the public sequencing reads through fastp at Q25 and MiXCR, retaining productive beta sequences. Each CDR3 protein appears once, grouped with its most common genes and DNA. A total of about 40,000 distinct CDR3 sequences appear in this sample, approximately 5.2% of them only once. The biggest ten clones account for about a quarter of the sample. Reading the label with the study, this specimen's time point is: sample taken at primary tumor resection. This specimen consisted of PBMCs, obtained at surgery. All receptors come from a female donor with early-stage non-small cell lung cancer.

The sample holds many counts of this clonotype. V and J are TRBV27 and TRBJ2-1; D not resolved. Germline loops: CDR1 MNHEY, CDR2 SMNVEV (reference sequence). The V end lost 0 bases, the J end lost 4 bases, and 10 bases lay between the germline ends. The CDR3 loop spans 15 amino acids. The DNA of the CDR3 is TGTGCCAGCAGTTTATCTGTGGATATGTACAATGAGCAGTTCTTC. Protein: CASSLSVDMYNEQFF.

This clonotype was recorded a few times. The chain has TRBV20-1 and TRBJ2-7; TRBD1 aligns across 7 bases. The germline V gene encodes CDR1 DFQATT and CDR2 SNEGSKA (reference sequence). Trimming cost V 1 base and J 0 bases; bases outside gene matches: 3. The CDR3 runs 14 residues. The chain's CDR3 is CSARGTGRSYEQYF. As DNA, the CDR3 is TGCAGTGCTAGAGGGACAGGCCGCTCCTACGAGCAGTACTTC.

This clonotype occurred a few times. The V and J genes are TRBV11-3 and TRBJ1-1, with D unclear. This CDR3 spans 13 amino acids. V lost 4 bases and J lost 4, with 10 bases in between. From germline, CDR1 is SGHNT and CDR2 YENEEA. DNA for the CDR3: TGTGCCAGCAGCTCAATAACGGGCACTGAAGCTTTCTTT. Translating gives CASSSITGTEAFF.

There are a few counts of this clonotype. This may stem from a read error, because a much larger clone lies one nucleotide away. The CDR3 spells CASSIQETQYF. The CDR3 coding sequence is TGTGCCAGCAGCATCCAAGAGACCCAGTACTTC. The chain couples TRBV5-4 to TRBJ2-5; unclear D gene. The CDR3 is 11 residues long. V lost 4 bases and J 1 base, leaving 2 bases between the germline ends. CDR1 is SGHNT and CDR2 is YYREEE in the germline V gene (reference sequence).

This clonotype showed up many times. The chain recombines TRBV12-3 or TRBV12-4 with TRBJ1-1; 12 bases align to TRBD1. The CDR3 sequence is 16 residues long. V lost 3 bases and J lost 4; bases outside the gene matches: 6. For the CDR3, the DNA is TGTGCCAGCAGTTTGGGGACAGGGGGCGCGGGCACTGAAGCTTTCTTT. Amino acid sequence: CASSLGTGGAGTEAFF.

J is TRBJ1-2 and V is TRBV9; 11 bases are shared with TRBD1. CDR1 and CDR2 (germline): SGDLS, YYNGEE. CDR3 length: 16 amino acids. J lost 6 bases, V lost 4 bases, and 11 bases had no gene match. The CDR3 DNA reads TGTGCCAGCAGCACTCGGGACAGGGGGAATCCCGATGGCTACACCTTC. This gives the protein CASSTRDRGNPDGYTF. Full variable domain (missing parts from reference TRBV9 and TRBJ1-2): DSGVTQTPKHLITATGQRVTLRCSPRSGDLSVYWYQQSLDQGLQFLIQYYNGEERAKGNILERFSAQQFPDLHSELNLSSLELGDSALYFCASSTRDRGNPDGYTFGSGTRLTVV.

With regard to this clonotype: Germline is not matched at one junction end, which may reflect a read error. The CDR3 bases are TGTGCCAGCAGCTTATTATCGGGGACCGGGGAGCCGTTTTTT. As protein: CASSLLSGTGEPFF. This chain links TRBV7-9 with TRBJ2-2; D tentatively reads TRBD1 or TRBD2 (5 bases each). This CDR3 contains 14 residues. Germline CDR1 reads SEHNR; CDR2 reads FQNEAQ (reference sequence).

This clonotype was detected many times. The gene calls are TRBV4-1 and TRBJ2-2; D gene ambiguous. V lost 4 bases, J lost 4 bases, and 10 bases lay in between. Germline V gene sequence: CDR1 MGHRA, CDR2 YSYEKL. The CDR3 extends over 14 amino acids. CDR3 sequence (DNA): TGCGCCAGCAGCCGGCCAAGTGGCACCGGGGAGCTGTTTTTT. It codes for CASSRPSGTGELFF.

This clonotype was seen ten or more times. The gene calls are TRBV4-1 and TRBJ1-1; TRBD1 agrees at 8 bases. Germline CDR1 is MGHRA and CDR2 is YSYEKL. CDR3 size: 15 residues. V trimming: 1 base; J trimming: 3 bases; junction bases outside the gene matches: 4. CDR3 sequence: CASSQVQGADTEAFF. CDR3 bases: TGCGCCAGCAGCCAAGTCCAGGGGGCAGACACTGAAGCTTTCTTT.

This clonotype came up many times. The CDR3 sequence: CASSQDGGRRRGTQYF. In DNA form, the CDR3 reads TGTGCCAGCAGCCAAGATGGGGGTAGGAGACGGGGCACCCAGTACTTC. The rearrangement uses TRBV3-1 and TRBJ2-5, with D perhaps matching TRBD1 or TRBD2 (5 bases each). This CDR3 has 16 amino acids. V was cut by 0 bases and J by 8 bases, with 19 bases left in between. The germline gives CDR1 LGHDT, CDR2 YNNKEL (reference sequence).

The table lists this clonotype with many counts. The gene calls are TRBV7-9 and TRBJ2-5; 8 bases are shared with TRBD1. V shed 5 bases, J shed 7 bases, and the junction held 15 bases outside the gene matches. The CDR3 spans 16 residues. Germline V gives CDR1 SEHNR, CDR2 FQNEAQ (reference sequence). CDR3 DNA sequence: TGTGCCAGCAGCGACCGAGGACAGGGAAAGTTGGGGACCCAGTACTTC. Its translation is CASSDRGQGKLGTQYF.

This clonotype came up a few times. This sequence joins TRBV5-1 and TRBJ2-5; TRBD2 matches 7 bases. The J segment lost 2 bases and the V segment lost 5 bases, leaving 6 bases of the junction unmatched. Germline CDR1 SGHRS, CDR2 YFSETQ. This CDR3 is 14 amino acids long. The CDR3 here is CASSRWGGQETQYF. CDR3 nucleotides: TGCGCCAGCAGTCGCTGGGGGGGGCAAGAGACCCAGTACTTC.

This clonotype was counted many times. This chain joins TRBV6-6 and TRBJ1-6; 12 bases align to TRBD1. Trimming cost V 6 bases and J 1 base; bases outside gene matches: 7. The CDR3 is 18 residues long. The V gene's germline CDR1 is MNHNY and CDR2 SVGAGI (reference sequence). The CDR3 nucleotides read TGTGCCAGCAGCCCCGGGACAGGGGGCGCGTCCTATAATTCACCCCTCCACTTT. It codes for CASSPGTGGASYNSPLHF.

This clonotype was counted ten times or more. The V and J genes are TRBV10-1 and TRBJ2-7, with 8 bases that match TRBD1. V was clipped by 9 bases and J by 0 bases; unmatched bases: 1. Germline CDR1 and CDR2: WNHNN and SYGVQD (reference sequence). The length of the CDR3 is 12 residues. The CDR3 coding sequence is TGCGCCAGTGGGACAGGCTCCTACGAGCAGTACTTC. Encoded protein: CASGTGSYEQYF.

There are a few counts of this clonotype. This chain's CDR3 is CAYPTGNTIYF. CDR3 nucleotides: TGTGCCTACCCCACTGGAAACACCATATATTTT. The rearrangement links TRBV30 to TRBJ1-3, with D unclear. Germline values: CDR1 GTSNPN, CDR2 SVGIG (reference sequence). The CDR3 extends over 11 amino acids. Trimming left V 7 bases short and J 2 bases short, with 6 bases between.

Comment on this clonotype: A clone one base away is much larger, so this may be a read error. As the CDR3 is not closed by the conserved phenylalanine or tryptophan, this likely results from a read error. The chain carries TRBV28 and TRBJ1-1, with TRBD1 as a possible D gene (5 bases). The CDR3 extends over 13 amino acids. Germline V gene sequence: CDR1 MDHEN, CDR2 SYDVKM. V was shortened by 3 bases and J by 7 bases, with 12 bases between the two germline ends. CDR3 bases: TGTGCCAGCAGTTTGTATAGCAGGGATGAAGCTTTCCTT. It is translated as CASSLYSRDEAFL.

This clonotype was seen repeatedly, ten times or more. Here the CDR3 reads CASSLGTFYNEQFF. Here the CDR3 DNA reads TGTGCCAGCAGCCTCGGGACTTTCTACAATGAGCAGTTCTTC. The chain recombines TRBV3-1 with TRBJ2-1, with D perhaps matching TRBD2 (6 bases). This CDR3 has 14 residues. V lost 4 bases to trimming and J lost 3 bases, with 10 bases between them. Germline V gives CDR1 LGHDT, CDR2 YNNKEL (reference sequence).

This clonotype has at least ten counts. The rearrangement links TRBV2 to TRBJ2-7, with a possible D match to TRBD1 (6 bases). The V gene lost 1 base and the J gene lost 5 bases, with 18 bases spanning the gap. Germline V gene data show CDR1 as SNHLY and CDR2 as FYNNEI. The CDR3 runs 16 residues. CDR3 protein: CASSEGQTGQGNEQYF. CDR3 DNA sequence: TGTGCCAGCAGTGAAGGACAGACGGGGCAGGGGAACGAGCAGTACTTC. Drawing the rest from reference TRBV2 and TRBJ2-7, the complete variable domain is EPEVTQTPSHQVTQMGQEVILRCVPISNHLYFYWYRQILGQKVEFLVSFYNNEISEKSEIFDDQFSVERPDGSNFTLKIRSTKLEDSAMYFCASSEGQTGQGNEQYFGPGTRLTVT.

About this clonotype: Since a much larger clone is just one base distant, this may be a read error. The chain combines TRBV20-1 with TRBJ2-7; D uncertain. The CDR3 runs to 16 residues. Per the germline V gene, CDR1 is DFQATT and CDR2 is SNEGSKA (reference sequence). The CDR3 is CSARDPERLGPYEQHF. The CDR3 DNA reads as TGCAGTGCTAGAGATCCGGAAAGGCTAGGTCCCTACGAGCAGCACTTC.

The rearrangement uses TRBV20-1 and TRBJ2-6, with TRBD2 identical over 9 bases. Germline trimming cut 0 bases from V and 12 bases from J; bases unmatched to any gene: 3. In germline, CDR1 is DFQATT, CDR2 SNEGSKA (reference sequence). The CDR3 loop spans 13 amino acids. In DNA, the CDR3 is TGCAGTGCTAGAGATAGCGGGGGCCCCGTCCTGACTTTC. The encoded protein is CSARDSGGPVLTF.

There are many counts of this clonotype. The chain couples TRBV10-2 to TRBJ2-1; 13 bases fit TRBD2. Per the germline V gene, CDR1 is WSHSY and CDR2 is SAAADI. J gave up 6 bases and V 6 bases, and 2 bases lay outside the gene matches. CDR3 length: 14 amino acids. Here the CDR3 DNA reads TGCGCCAGCAGGACTAGCGGGGGGACCAATGAGCAGTTCTTC. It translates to CASRTSGGTNEQFF.

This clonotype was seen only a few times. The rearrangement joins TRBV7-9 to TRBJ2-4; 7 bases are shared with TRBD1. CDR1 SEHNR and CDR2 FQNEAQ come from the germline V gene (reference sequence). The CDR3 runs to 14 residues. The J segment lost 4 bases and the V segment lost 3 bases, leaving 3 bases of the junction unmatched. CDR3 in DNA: TGTGCCAGCAGCTTCGGACAGGCAAAAAACATTCAGTACTTC. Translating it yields CASSFGQAKNIQYF.

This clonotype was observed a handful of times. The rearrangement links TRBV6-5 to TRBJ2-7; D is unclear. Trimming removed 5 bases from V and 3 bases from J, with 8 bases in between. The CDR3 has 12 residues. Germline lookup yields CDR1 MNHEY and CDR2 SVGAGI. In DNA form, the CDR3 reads TGTGCCAGCAGTACTGGCTACTACGAGCAGTACTTC. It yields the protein CASSTGYYEQYF.

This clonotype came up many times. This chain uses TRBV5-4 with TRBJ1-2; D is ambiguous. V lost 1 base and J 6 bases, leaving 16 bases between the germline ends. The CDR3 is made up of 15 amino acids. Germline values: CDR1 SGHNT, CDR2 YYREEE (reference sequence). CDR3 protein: CASSLMAGVGDGYTF. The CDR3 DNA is TGTGCCAGCAGCTTGATGGCGGGAGTCGGGGATGGCTACACCTTC. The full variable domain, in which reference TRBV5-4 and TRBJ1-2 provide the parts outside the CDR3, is ETGVTQSPTHLIKTRGQQVTLRCSSQSGHNTVSWYQQALGQGPQFIFQYYREEENGRGNFPPRFSGLQFPNYSSELNVNALELDDSALYLCASSLMAGVGDGYTFGSGTRLTVV.

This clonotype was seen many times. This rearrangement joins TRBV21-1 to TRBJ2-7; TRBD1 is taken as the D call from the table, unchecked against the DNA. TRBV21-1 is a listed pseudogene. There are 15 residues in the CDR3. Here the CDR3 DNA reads TGTGCCAGCGAGAACCTCAGGGAAGCTGCGGACGAGCAGTACTTC. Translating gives CASENLREAADEQYF.

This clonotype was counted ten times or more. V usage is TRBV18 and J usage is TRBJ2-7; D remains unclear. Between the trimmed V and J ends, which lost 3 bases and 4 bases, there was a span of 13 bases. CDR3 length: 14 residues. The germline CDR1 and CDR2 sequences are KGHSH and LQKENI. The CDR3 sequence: CASSPPELPYEQYF. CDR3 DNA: TGTGCCAGCTCACCCCCGGAGCTACCTTACGAGCAGTACTTC. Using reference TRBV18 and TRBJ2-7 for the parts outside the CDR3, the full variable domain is NAGVMQNPRHLVRRRGQEARLRCSPMKGHSHVYWYRQLPEEGLKFMVYLQKENIIDESGMPKERFSAEFPKEGPSILRIQQVVRGDSAAYFCASSPPELPYEQYFGPGTRLTVT.

DNA for the CDR3: TGCAGTGCCCCCGGAGTCGGACTAGCGGGGGGGCAAGATACGCAGTATTTT. Its translation is CSAPGVGLAGGQDTQYF. V gene TRBV20-1 combines with J gene TRBJ2-3; 15 positions match TRBD2. J lost 5 bases, V lost 6 bases, and 12 bases had no gene match. The CDR3 consists of 17 residues. Germline CDR1 is DFQATT and CDR2 is SNEGSKA (reference sequence).

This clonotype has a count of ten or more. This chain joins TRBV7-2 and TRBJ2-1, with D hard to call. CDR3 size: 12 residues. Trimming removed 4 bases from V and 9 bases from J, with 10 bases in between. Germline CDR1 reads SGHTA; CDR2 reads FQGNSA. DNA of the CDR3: TGTGCCAGCAGCTCAGATCAGAGTGAGCAGTTCTTC. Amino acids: CASSSDQSEQFF.

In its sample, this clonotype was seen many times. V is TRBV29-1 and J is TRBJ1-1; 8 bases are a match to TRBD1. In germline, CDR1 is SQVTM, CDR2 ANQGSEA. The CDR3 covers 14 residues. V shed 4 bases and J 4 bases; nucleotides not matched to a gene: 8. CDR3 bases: TGCAGCGTTGCTCCAGGGGGCGTGAGCACTGAAGCTTTCTTT. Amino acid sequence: CSVAPGGVSTEAFF.

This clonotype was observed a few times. The CDR3 is CASSLHGGTYNEQFF. The CDR3 DNA follows: TGTGCCAGCAGTTTACACGGGGGAACCTACAATGAGCAGTTCTTC. The chain joins TRBV12-3 or TRBV12-4 to TRBJ2-1, with D maybe TRBD2 (6 bases). Deletions cut 2 bases from V and 2 bases from J, with 10 bases between. The CDR3 length is 15 residues.